This T cell receptor beta chain emerged from a study of T cells in Graves' hyperthyroidism and ophthalmopathy. The source material, RNA transcripts, was used to amplify TCR beta CDR3 regions. The HTBI primer set served for first-round RT-PCR of the TCR CDR3. TCRdb ran MiXCR on the multiplex PCR reads and lists one entry per CDR3 protein. The top ten clones hold around 19% of a sample with about 570,000 distinct CDR3 sequences, more than 45% of them seen once. Points on this clonotype: The antigen remains undetermined.

This CDR3 comprises 15 residues. Germline V lookup: CDR1 SGHTA, CDR2 FQGNSA. Trimming took off 5 bases at V and 7 bases at J, with 15 bases between the two ends. Study results and limitations: Most thyroid clonotypes with frequency above 0.001 were detected in blood. The model predicted ophthalmopathy a median approximately 6 months before onset.

Exclusion of patients followed from uncontrolled infection, other autoimmune disease, pregnancy or lactation. This clonotype was sampled from an adult woman with Graves' disease, either hyperthyroidism or ophthalmopathy (not recorded which). V usage is TRBV7-2 and J usage is TRBJ1-6; the D is unclear. Sequencing was carried out using peripheral blood or thyroid tissue (not recorded which). The CDR3 here is CASSPWRSDNSPLHF. CDR3 bases: TGTGCCAGCAGCCCCTGGCGGTCGGACAATTCACCCCTCCACTTT.